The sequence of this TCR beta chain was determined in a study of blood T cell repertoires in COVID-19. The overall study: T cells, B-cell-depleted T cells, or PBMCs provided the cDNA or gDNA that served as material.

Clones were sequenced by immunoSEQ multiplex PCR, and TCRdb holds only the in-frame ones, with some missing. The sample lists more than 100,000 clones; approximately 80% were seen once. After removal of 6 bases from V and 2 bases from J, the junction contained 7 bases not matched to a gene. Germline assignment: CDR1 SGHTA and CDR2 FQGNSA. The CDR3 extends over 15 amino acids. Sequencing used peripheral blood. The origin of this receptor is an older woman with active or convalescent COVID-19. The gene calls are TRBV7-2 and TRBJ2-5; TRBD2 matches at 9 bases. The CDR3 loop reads CASRPWSGGQETQYF. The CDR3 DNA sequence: TGTGCCAGCAGACCTTGGAGCGGGGGGCAAGAGACCCAGTACTTC. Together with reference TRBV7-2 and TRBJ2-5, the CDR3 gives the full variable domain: GAGVSQSPSNKVTEKGKDVELRCDPISGHTALYWYRQSLGQGLEFLIYFQGNSAPDKSGLPSDRFSAERTGGSVSTLTIQRTQQEDSAVYLCASRPWSGGQETQYFGPGTRLLVL.